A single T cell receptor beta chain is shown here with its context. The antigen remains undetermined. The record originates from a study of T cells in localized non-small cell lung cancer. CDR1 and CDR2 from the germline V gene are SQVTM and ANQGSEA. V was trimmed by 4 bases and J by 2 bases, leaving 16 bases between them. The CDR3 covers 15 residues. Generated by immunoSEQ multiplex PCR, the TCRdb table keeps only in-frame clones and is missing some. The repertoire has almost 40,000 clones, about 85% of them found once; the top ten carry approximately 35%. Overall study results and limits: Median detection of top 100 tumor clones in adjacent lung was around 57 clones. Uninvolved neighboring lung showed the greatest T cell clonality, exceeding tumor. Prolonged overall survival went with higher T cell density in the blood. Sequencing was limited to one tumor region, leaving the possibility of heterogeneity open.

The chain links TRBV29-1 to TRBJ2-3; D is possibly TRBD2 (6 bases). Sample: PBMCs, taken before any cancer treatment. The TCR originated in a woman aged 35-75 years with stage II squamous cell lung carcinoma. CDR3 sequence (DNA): TGCAGCGTTGGGGTAGTAGCGGAGCACACAGATACGCAGTATTTT. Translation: CSVGVVAEHTDTQYF.